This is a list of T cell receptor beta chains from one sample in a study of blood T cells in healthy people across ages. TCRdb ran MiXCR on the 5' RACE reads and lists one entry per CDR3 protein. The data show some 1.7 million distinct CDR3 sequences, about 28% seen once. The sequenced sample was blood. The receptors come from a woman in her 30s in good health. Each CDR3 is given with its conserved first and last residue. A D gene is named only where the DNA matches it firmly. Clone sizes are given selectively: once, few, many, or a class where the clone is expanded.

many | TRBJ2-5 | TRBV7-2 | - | CASSRMRDLGGETQYF | TGTGCCAGCAGCCGCATGCGGGACTTGGGGGGAGAGACCCAGTACTTC
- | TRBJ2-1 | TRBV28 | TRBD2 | CANSSQTNPPSGSYNEQFF | TGTGCCAACAGTTCCCAAACGAACCCCCCTAGCGGTTCCTACAATGAGCAGTTCTTC
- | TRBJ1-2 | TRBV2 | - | CASSQVGHGHTF | TGTGCCAGCAGCCAAGTCGGACACGGTCACACCTTC
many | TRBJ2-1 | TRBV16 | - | CASSQFGGGEFF | TGTGCCAGCAGCCAATTTGGGGGCGGAGAGTTCTTC
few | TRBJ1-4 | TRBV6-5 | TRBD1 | CASSRGQGSTNEKLFF | TGTGCCAGCTCCCGGGGACAGGGCTCCACTAATGAAAAACTGTTTTTT
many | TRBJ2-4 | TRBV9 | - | CASSVADINIQYF | TGTGCCAGCAGCGTAGCAGACATAAACATTCAGTACTTC
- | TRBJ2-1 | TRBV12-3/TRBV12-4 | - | CTSSQSTGMGDNEQFF | TGTACCAGCAGCCAGTCAACAGGGATGGGGGACAATGAGCAGTTCTTC
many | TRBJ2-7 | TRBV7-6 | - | CASSLFSGVSYEQYF | TGTGCCAGCAGCTTATTCTCGGGGGTTTCCTACGAGCAGTACTTC
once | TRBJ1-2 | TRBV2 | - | CASSLMYRSNYGYTF | TGTGCCAGCAGCCTGATGTACAGGAGTAACTATGGCTACACCTTC
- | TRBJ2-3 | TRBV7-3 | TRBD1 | CAGSLTGQGADTQYF | TGTGCCGGCAGCTTAACGGGACAGGGAGCAGATACGCAGTATTTT
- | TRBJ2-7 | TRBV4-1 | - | CASSQVSPSHEQYF | TGCGCCAGCAGCCAAGTTAGCCCGAGCCACGAGCAGTACTTC
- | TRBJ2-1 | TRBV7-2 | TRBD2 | CASSLVGTSGLISYNEQFF | TGTGCCAGCAGCTTAGTTGGGACTAGCGGATTGATCTCCTACAATGAGCAGTTCTTC
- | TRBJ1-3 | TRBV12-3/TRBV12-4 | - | CASSPEVSSGNTIYF | TGTGCCAGCAGTCCTGAGGTTAGCTCTGGAAACACCATATATTTT
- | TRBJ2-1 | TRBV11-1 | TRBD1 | CASSLGTGYRNEQFF | TGTGCCAGCAGTCTGGGGACAGGGTATCGGAATGAGCAGTTCTTC
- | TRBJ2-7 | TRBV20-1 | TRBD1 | CSARDTGQVYEQYF | TGCAGTGCTAGAGATACGGGACAGGTTTACGAGCAGTACTTC
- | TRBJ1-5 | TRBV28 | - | CASSLGSTAINQPQHF | TGTGCCAGCAGTTTGGGCTCGACAGCCATCAATCAGCCCCAGCATTTT
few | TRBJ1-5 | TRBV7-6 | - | CASSFRQQGQPQHF | TGTGCCAGCAGCTTCCGACAGCAGGGTCAGCCCCAGCATTTT
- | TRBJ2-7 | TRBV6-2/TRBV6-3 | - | CASSYGLGPYEQYF | TGTGCCAGCAGTTATGGTCTAGGACCCTACGAGCAGTACTTC
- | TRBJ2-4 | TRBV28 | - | CASSSTPGGYGTKNIQYF | TGTGCCAGCAGTTCAACCCCAGGTGGTTACGGGACCAAAAACATTCAGTACTTC
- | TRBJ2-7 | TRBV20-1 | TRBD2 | CSAREGLTGAYEQYF | TGCAGTGCTAGAGAGGGACTAACGGGGGCCTACGAGCAGTACTTC
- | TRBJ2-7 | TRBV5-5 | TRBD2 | CASQGTSGFPYEQYF | TGTGCCAGCCAGGGAACTAGCGGGTTTCCCTACGAGCAGTACTTC
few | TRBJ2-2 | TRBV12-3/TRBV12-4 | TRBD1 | CASSWTGPGELFF | TGTGCCAGCAGTTGGACAGGGCCCGGGGAGCTGTTTTTT
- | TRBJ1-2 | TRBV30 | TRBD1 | CAWTRGQGAFGYTF | TGTGCCTGGACTAGAGGACAGGGGGCGTTCGGCTACACCTTC